These 7 T cell receptor beta chains were all obtained from the same sample, sequenced in a study of cytomegalovirus exposure and HLA in healthy donors. Use of 60 Vbeta and 13 Jbeta primers characterized the PCR. Here immunoSEQ multiplex PCR was the method, and the copy in TCRdb shows in-frame clones only, minus some. The table has under 200,000 clones, 87% seen once. The source material was PBMCs. These receptors originate from a boy aged 2 to 10 in good health and CMV-seronegative.

The chain recombines TRBV6-1 with TRBJ2-1; TRBD1 agrees at 7 bases. CDR3 length: 14 amino acids. The V and J ends lost 8 bases and 6 bases, in that order; junction bases with no gene match: 10. Germline CDR1 MNHNS, CDR2 SASEGT. The CDR3 here is CASYRDRLINEQFF. The CDR3 DNA is TGTGCCAGCTACCGGGACAGACTGATCAATGAGCAGTTCTTC.

V usage is TRBV10-3 and J usage is TRBJ1-1, with D possibly TRBD1 on 6 matching bases. CDR3 length: 16 residues. CDR1 ENHRY and CDR2 SYGVKD come from the germline V gene. The V and J ends lost 2 bases and 1 base respectively, with 14 bases between them. The CDR3 DNA sequence: TGTGCCATCAGTGAGCCCCGAGGGGGAAAGAACACTGAAGCTTTCTTT. Its protein product is CAISEPRGGKNTEAFF.

The chain couples TRBV10-1 to TRBJ2-5; TRBD1 is a possible D gene (6 bases). This CDR3 comprises 15 residues. Germline V gives CDR1 WNHNN, CDR2 SYGVQD (reference sequence). Trimming shortened V by 0 bases and J by 5 bases, and 13 bases separated the two germline ends. The CDR3 spells CASSESSRGAETQYF. The CDR3 nucleotides read TGCGCCAGCAGTGAGTCGAGCAGGGGTGCCGAGACCCAGTACTTC.

The V and J genes are TRBV5-1 and TRBJ2-2; 7 bases map to TRBD2. The V segment lost 1 base and the J segment 1 base; nucleotides outside the gene matches: 4. Germline assignment: CDR1 SGHRS and CDR2 YFSETQ. This CDR3 has 16 residues. The CDR3 sequence is CASSLYGGVNTGELFF. CDR3 sequence (DNA): TGCGCCAGCAGCTTGTATGGGGGGGTGAACACCGGGGAGCTGTTTTTT.

The rearrangement uses TRBV15 and TRBJ2-1; D is ambiguous. The V gene's germline CDR1 is LNHNV and CDR2 YYDKDF (reference sequence). This CDR3 contains 12 residues. Trimming removed 1 base from V and 5 bases from J, with 3 bases in between. The CDR3 DNA follows: TGTGCCACCAGCAGAGGGCACAATGAGCAGTTCTTC. Protein: CATSRGHNEQFF.

A few counts support this clone. The chain recombines TRBV6-1 with TRBJ2-7; TRBD1 aligns across 8 bases. The CDR3 runs 18 residues. Germline-derived CDR1 and CDR2 are MNHNS and SASEGT. V shed 4 bases, J shed 2 bases, and the junction held 16 bases outside the gene matches. The CDR3 DNA reads TGTGCCAGCAGTGCCCTGGGGCTGCCGGGACAGGCCCCCTACGAGCAGTACTTC. Residues: CASSALGLPGQAPYEQYF.

The chain links TRBV10-3 to TRBJ1-2, with 10 bases lining up with TRBD1. Germline CDR1 is ENHRY and CDR2 is SYGVKD. The CDR3 consists of 17 residues. J was trimmed by 6 bases and V by 2 bases; bases with no gene match: 12. CDR3 loop: CAISEGDRGSDVDGYTF. The CDR3 region has the DNA TGTGCCATCAGTGAGGGGGACAGGGGAAGTGATGTGGATGGCTACACCTTC.